This T cell receptor (beta chain) was documented in a study of T-cell reconstitution after alpha-beta-depleted transplantation in children. The V gene's germline CDR1 is LGHDT and CDR2 YNNKEL (reference sequence). This CDR3 has 16 residues. The V end lost 1 base, the J end lost 2 bases, and 14 bases lay between the germline ends. TCRbeta library preparation incorporated unique molecular identifiers. TCRdb independently ran MiXCR on the PCR reads; one entry per CDR3 protein. The sample includes fewer than 120,000 distinct CDR3 sequences, approximately 10% seen only once; the top ten take over 8%. This clonotype has at least ten counts.

The clonotype comes from a human donor who donated a stem cell graft to a child with acute lymphoblastic leukemia. The starting material was PBMCs from the stem cell graft donor, obtained from the stem cell graft. The genes are TRBV3-1 and TRBJ1-2, with D possibly being TRBD1 (6 bases). The CDR3 sequence: CASSQAGATGNYGYTF. The CDR3 nucleotides read TGTGCCAGCAGCCAAGCGGGGGCCACAGGGAACTATGGCTACACCTTC.